This entry lists 20 T cell receptor beta chains sequenced from one sample in a study of blood T cell repertoires in COVID-19. The method was immunoSEQ multiplex PCR; TCRdb's version includes in-frame clones alone and lacks a portion of them. Of some 70,000 clones in the sample, around 80% were seen once. Sequenced: peripheral blood. The receptors shown here come from a human donor in a cohort sampled during active COVID-19.

This rearrangement joins TRBV12-3 or TRBV12-4 to TRBJ2-5, with TRBD2 matching over 7 bases. This CDR3 contains 13 residues. The J segment lost 2 bases and the V segment lost 7 bases, leaving 4 bases of the junction unmatched. The CDR3 loop reads CASTPGGQETQYF. The CDR3 bases are TGTGCCAGCACCCCGGGGGGTCAAGAGACCCAGTACTTC.

This chain joins TRBV3-1 (or the pseudogene TRBV3-2) and TRBJ1-2, with TRBD1 identical over 8 bases. Germline V gene sequence: CDR1 LGHDT, CDR2 YNNKEL (reference sequence). CDR3 length: 14 residues. J was trimmed by 11 bases and V by 4 bases; bases with no gene match: 12. The CDR3 region has the DNA TGTGCCAGCAGCCTTAGCAGGGGGCAAACTAGGTACACCTTC. Encoded protein: CASSLSRGQTRYTF.

The chain links TRBV5-1 to TRBJ2-3; 8 nucleotides align to TRBD1. Germline V gene lookup returns CDR1 SGHRS and CDR2 YFSETQ. This CDR3 spans 15 amino acids. The trim removed 6 bases at V and 0 bases at J, leaving 6 bases unmatched. The CDR3 DNA reads TGCGCCAGCAACCTCGGGACAGGCAGCACAGATACGCAGTATTTT. Protein product: CASNLGTGSTDTQYF. The complete variable domain, with remaining parts taken from reference TRBV5-1 and TRBJ2-3, reads KAGVTQTPRYLIKTRGQQVTLSCSPISGHRSVSWYQQTPGQGLQFLFEYFSETQRNKGNFPGRFSGRQFSNSRSEMNVSTLELGDSALYLCASNLGTGSTDTQYFGPGTRLTVL.

The rearrangement uses TRBV7-3 and TRBJ1-2; D is possibly TRBD1 (6 bases). This CDR3 contains 17 residues. Between the trimmed V and J ends, which lost 5 bases and 4 bases, there was a span of 23 bases. Germline V gene lookup returns CDR1 SGHTA and CDR2 FQGTGA. The CDR3 nucleotides are TGTGCCAGCAGCCCGACGGGAACAGGGCCCGGTGGCTATGGCTACACCTTC. Its protein product is CASSPTGTGPGGYGYTF.

This clone showed up just once. V usage is TRBV7-2 and J usage is TRBJ1-4; no firm D call. The germline V gene encodes CDR1 SGHTA and CDR2 FQGNSA. Trimming shortened V by 5 bases and J by 5 bases, and 15 bases separated the two germline ends. The CDR3 has 15 amino acids. In DNA, the CDR3 is TGTGCCAGCAGCCTGCTGGAGGGAGTGAATGAAAAACTGTTTTTT. Encoded protein: CASSLLEGVNEKLFF. Complete variable domain (other parts from reference TRBV7-2 and TRBJ1-4): GAGVSQSPSNKVTEKGKDVELRCDPISGHTALYWYRQSLGQGLEFLIYFQGNSAPDKSGLPSDRFSAERTGGSVSTLTIQRTQQEDSAVYLCASSLLEGVNEKLFFGSGTQLSVL.

This clone was seen just once. The J gene is TRBJ2-3, the V gene TRBV9, with a tentative D call TRBD2 (5 bases). The CDR3 is 16 residues long. The germline V and J ends were trimmed by 4 bases and 1 base, with 16 bases remaining between them. CDR1 is SGDLS, CDR2 YYNGEE, per germline. The CDR3 loop reads CASSSRGNFGTDTQYF. The CDR3 DNA is TGTGCCAGCAGCTCCCGAGGGAACTTCGGCACAGATACGCAGTATTTT.

This clone was counted between two and nine times. CDR3 in DNA: TGTGCCAGCAGCATCGACAGAGCCTATGGCTACACCTTC. It translates to CASSIDRAYGYTF. The rearrangement uses TRBV7-2 and TRBJ1-2; possibly TRBD1 for D (5 bases). The germline V gene encodes CDR1 SGHTA and CDR2 FQGNSA. Between the trimmed V and J ends, which lost 5 bases and 4 bases, there was a span of 11 bases. The CDR3 covers 13 residues.

Only one count was recorded for this clone. The CDR3 spells CASSPLGALLSGANVLTF. The CDR3 nucleotides are TGTGCCAGCTCACCACTAGGGGCCTTACTCTCTGGGGCCAACGTCCTGACTTTC. This chain joins TRBV18 and TRBJ2-6; perhaps TRBD1 as D (5 bases). The CDR3 has 18 residues. Germline V lookup: CDR1 KGHSH, CDR2 LQKENI. Trimming stripped 1 base from V and 0 bases from J, with 13 bases between.

This clone rates as medium-sized. This sequence joins TRBV5-4 and TRBJ2-2; 8 bases match TRBD2. The CDR3 runs 13 residues. The germline V gene encodes CDR1 SGHNT and CDR2 YYREEE (reference sequence). The junction had 3 bases not matched to a gene; V was cut back by 7 bases and J by 4 bases. Written as DNA, the CDR3 is TGTGCCAGCCGGGAGGGGCGCACCGGGGAGCTGTTTTTT. Its protein is CASREGRTGELFF.

The chain joins TRBV5-1 to TRBJ2-1; 8 bases map to TRBD2. This CDR3 has 13 residues. The V and J ends lost 2 bases and 8 bases, in that order; junction bases with no gene match: 3. Germline loops: CDR1 SGHRS, CDR2 YFSETQ. CDR3 amino acids: CASSFGGADEQFF. The CDR3 DNA follows: TGCGCCAGCAGCTTCGGGGGGGCGGATGAGCAGTTCTTC.

The rearrangement joins TRBV24-1 to TRBJ2-1; 10 nucleotides line up with TRBD2. Germline V gives CDR1 KGHDR, CDR2 SFDVKD. The CDR3 spans 17 residues. The V and J ends lost 4 bases and 5 bases, in that order; junction bases with no gene match: 10. The CDR3 region is CATSDLPQREGHNEQFF. The CDR3 bases are TGTGCCACCAGTGACCTTCCCCAGCGGGAGGGCCACAATGAGCAGTTCTTC.

The rearrangement uses TRBV7-9 and TRBJ2-3; 10 nucleotides line up with TRBD2. Trimming cost V 2 bases and J 6 bases; bases outside gene matches: 8. This CDR3 has 16 amino acids. From germline, CDR1 is SEHNR and CDR2 FQNEAQ (reference sequence). CDR3 sequence (DNA): TGTGCCAGCAGCTTACTTAGCGGGGGGCGGACCGATACGCAGTATTTT. It is translated as CASSLLSGGRTDTQYF.

This clone was observed a few times. The chain links TRBV15 to TRBJ1-2; TRBD1 matches 7 bases. The CDR3 contains 13 residues. From germline, CDR1 is LNHNV and CDR2 YYDKDF (reference sequence). V lost 2 bases to trimming and J lost 8 bases; unmatched junction nucleotides: 5. CDR3 residues: CATSRTTGDGYTF. The CDR3 nucleotides read TGTGCCACCAGCAGAACAACAGGGGACGGCTACACCTTC.

The gene calls are TRBV18 and TRBJ2-7; 8 positions agree with TRBD1. Trimming removed 3 bases from V and 3 bases from J; junction bases left unmatched: 7. CDR3 size: 15 residues. The V gene's germline CDR1 is KGHSH and CDR2 LQKENI. CDR3 DNA sequence: TGTGCCAGCTCACCGACGGCAGGGGGCGGCTACGAGCAGTACGTC. Translation gives CASSPTAGGGYEQYV.

The chain combines TRBV6-1 with TRBJ1-4; unclear D gene. The CDR3 is 13 amino acids. Germline-derived CDR1 and CDR2 are MNHNS and SASEGT. V was trimmed by 1 base and J by 4 bases, leaving 4 bases between them. CDR3 in DNA: TGTGCCAGCAGTGAAGTCCGTAATGAAAAACTGTTTTTT. This translates into CASSEVRNEKLFF.

This clone was seen only once. V and J are TRBV3-1 (or the pseudogene TRBV3-2) and TRBJ2-3; 7 bases fit TRBD2. The V and J ends lost 1 base and 3 bases, in that order; junction bases with no gene match: 10. The CDR3 is 17 residues long. Looked up from germline, CDR1 is LGHDT and CDR2 is YNNKEL (reference sequence). The CDR3 is CASSQGRASGVTDTQYF. DNA of the CDR3: TGTGCCAGCAGCCAAGGAAGAGCGAGCGGGGTGACAGATACGCAGTATTTT.

This clone turned up a few times. The genes are TRBV5-1 and TRBJ1-1; 7 nucleotides line up with TRBD1. The germline gives CDR1 SGHRS, CDR2 YFSETQ. The CDR3 consists of 15 residues. Trimming took 0 bases from V and 4 from J; bases not matched to a gene: 6. The CDR3 nucleotides read TGCGCCAGCAGCTTGGGGGACAGTAGATCCACTGAAGCTTTCTTT. Translating gives CASSLGDSRSTEAFF.

The chain couples TRBV2 to TRBJ2-3; 11 nucleotides line up with TRBD2. Per the germline V gene, CDR1 is SNHLY and CDR2 is FYNNEI. V was pared by 6 bases and J by 1 base, with 3 bases of the junction left unmatched. The CDR3 consists of 15 residues. CDR3 loop: CASRKLAGGTDTQYF. The CDR3 coding sequence is TGTGCCAGCAGAAAACTAGCGGGGGGCACAGATACGCAGTATTTT.

The rearrangement uses TRBV4-3 and TRBJ2-1; TRBD2 aligns across 12 bases. The J segment lost 7 bases and the V segment lost 0 bases, leaving 7 bases of the junction unmatched. Germline V gene lookup returns CDR1 LGHNA and CDR2 YSLEER. The CDR3 spans 17 residues. Written as DNA, the CDR3 is TGCGCCAGCAGCCAAGATGCGGCTAGCGGGAGGGGGAATGAGCAGTTCTTC. Translating it yields CASSQDAASGRGNEQFF.

This clone turned up a few times. The rearrangement joins TRBV24-1 to TRBJ2-1; TRBD1 agrees at 8 bases. V lost 1 base, J lost 8 bases, and 3 bases stayed unmatched. Germline loops: CDR1 KGHDR, CDR2 SFDVKD. The CDR3 spans 14 residues. DNA for the CDR3: TGTGCCACCAGTGATTTACCACAGGGGGATGAGCAGTTCTTC. It encodes CATSDLPQGDEQFF.